The entry below describes one TCR beta chain. The data stem from a study of blood T cell repertoires in COVID-19. The V and J ends lost 4 bases and 1 base respectively, with 12 bases between them. There are 16 residues in the CDR3. Germline V gives CDR1 SGHRS, CDR2 YFSETQ. Study processing details: Reference gene primers were amplified, and this amplification served to estimate nucleated cell counts. Sequencing used immunoSEQ multiplex PCR; TCRdb keeps in-frame clones, though not all of them. That table gives V, J and clone size, and the DNA gave D and trimming. The sample contains some 190,000 clones, around 82% of which appear only once.

The clonotype originates from a man aged 25-45 years with acute COVID-19. Sequenced input: PBMCs or T cells enriched from blood (not recorded which). This chain joins TRBV5-1 and TRBJ1-6, with no clear D. The CDR3 DNA is TGCGCCAGCAGCGCCGGCGGTTCATCCTATAATTCACCCCTCCACTTT. Protein product: CASSAGGSSYNSPLHF.